This T cell receptor beta chain was sequenced during a study of blood T cell repertoires in COVID-19. Study background: From T cells, B-cell-depleted T cells, or PBMCs came the material, which was cDNA or gDNA.

Sequencing used immunoSEQ multiplex PCR; TCRdb keeps in-frame clones, though not all of them. The sample has fewer than 150,000 clones, approximately 83% seen once; the top ten hold around 20%. The germline V gene has CDR1 MNHEY and CDR2 SVGAGI. The trim removed 6 bases at V and 4 bases at J, leaving 8 bases unmatched. CDR3 size: 15 residues. Source material: peripheral blood. The TCR was taken from a woman aged 45 to 65 who had recovered from COVID-19. V usage is TRBV6-5 and J usage is TRBJ2-1; TRBD2 matches 8 bases. The DNA of the CDR3 is TGTGCCAGCAGACCAGCGGGAGTGGGGTACAATGAGCAGTTCTTC. Its translation: CASRPAGVGYNEQFF.